The 19 T cell receptor beta chains below come from one sample, sequenced in a study of blood T cell repertoires in COVID-19. Generated by immunoSEQ multiplex PCR, the TCRdb table keeps only in-frame clones and is missing some. The repertoire includes 160,000 or so clones, 70% to 80% of them detected once, and 7.5% to 8.5% sits in the top ten. The source material was peripheral blood. The origin of the receptors is a woman aged 55-69 years with COVID-19, enrolled during active disease.

The chain joins TRBV3-1 (or the pseudogene TRBV3-2) to TRBJ1-1; D not certain. This CDR3 spans 18 amino acids. The V and J ends lost 4 bases and 5 bases respectively, with 26 bases between them. Germline loops: CDR1 LGHDT, CDR2 YNNKEL (reference sequence). This chain's CDR3 is CASSPTLLDRRAGTEAFF. The CDR3 region has the DNA TGTGCCAGCAGCCCCACACTACTGGATAGGAGGGCGGGTACTGAAGCTTTCTTT.

This clone was seen a handful of times. The chain combines TRBV18 with TRBJ1-4, with TRBD1 matching 8 bases. The V gene end was trimmed by 3 bases and the J gene end by 8 bases; junction bases not matched to a gene: 5. This CDR3 region has 14 residues. Germline loops: CDR1 KGHSH, CDR2 LQKENI. The CDR3: CASSPRQGKEKLFF. CDR3 nucleotide sequence: TGTGCCAGCTCACCGAGACAGGGGAAAGAAAAACTGTTTTTT.

V usage is TRBV19 and J usage is TRBJ2-2, with 8 bases identical to TRBD1. V lost 4 bases and J lost 4; bases outside the gene matches: 2. The CDR3 runs 14 residues. CDR1 and CDR2 (germline): LNHDA, SQIVND (reference sequence). The DNA for the CDR3 is TGTGCCAGTAGTACCACAGGGGGCACCGGGGAGCTGTTTTTT. This translates into CASSTTGGTGELFF.

The rearrangement links TRBV19 to TRBJ1-1; a weak D match, TRBD1 (5 bases). This CDR3 contains 15 residues. The V and J ends lost 6 bases and 0 bases respectively, with 14 bases between them. In germline, CDR1 is LNHDA, CDR2 SQIVND (reference sequence). The CDR3 loop is CASRAGGSLNTEAFF. The CDR3 DNA is TGTGCCAGTAGGGCGGGGGGTAGCTTGAACACTGAAGCTTTCTTT.

The chain is built from TRBV27 and TRBJ2-5; 11 nucleotides match TRBD2. Germline CDR1 MNHEY, CDR2 SMNVEV (reference sequence). J was trimmed by 1 base and V by 2 bases; bases with no gene match: 6. CDR3 length: 17 residues. CDR3 in amino acids: CASSLARLAGTQETQYF. The CDR3 coding sequence is TGTGCCAGCAGTTTAGCGCGACTAGCGGGGACCCAAGAGACCCAGTACTTC.

This clone has only a few counts. The rearrangement links TRBV20-1 to TRBJ1-1, with 7 bases matching TRBD1. J lost 6 bases, V lost 6 bases, and 4 bases had no gene match. The CDR3 contains 11 residues. Germline assignment: CDR1 DFQATT and CDR2 SNEGSKA (reference sequence). CDR3 loop: CSADRVAEAFF. The CDR3 coding sequence is TGCAGTGCCGACAGGGTAGCTGAAGCTTTCTTT.

This clone was seen more than once but under ten times. The chain carries TRBV6-5 and TRBJ1-1; D unclear. Germline V gene sequence: CDR1 MNHEY, CDR2 SVGAGI. The germline V and J ends were trimmed by 7 bases and 1 base, with 13 bases remaining between them. CDR3 length: 14 amino acids. The CDR3 reads CASTIDTWNTEAFF. CDR3 nucleotide sequence: TGTGCCAGCACCATTGACACCTGGAACACTGAAGCTTTCTTT.

The J gene is TRBJ1-1, the V gene TRBV7-9, with 7 positions matching TRBD1. The germline V gene has CDR1 SEHNR and CDR2 FQNEAQ (reference sequence). V lost 5 bases, J lost 3 bases, and 6 bases stayed unmatched. The length of the CDR3 is 14 residues. CDR3 in DNA: TGTGCCAGCAGCCTAGGACAGGTCGACACTGAAGCTTTCTTT. Protein: CASSLGQVDTEAFF.

This chain connects TRBV10-1 to TRBJ1-1; 7 nucleotides line up with TRBD1. The V and J ends lost 4 bases and 0 bases, in that order; junction bases with no gene match: 2. Germline CDR1 WNHNN, CDR2 SYGVQD (reference sequence). The CDR3 totals 14 residues. In DNA, the CDR3 is TGCGCCAGCAGTGGACAGGGCATGAACACTGAAGCTTTCTTT. Protein sequence: CASSGQGMNTEAFF.

This chain uses TRBV9 with TRBJ1-3, with D maybe TRBD1 (5 bases). The CDR3 length is 14 residues. The germline V and J ends were trimmed by 0 bases and 4 bases, with 8 bases remaining between them. Looked up from germline, CDR1 is SGDLS and CDR2 is YYNGEE. The CDR3 bases are TGTGCCAGCAGCGTAGAAGGGGTAGGAAACACCATATATTTT. It translates to CASSVEGVGNTIYF.

J is TRBJ2-5 and V is TRBV6-5, with 7 bases identical to TRBD2. Germline CDR1 MNHEY, CDR2 SVGAGI. The V segment lost 3 bases and the J segment 7 bases; nucleotides outside the gene matches: 11. The CDR3 has 15 amino acids. The CDR3 region is CASSYARGVPGTQYF. The CDR3, as DNA: TGTGCCAGCAGTTATGCTCGGGGGGTACCGGGGACCCAGTACTTC.

This chain uses TRBV7-9 with TRBJ2-2; D not certain. V was trimmed by 5 bases and J by 6 bases, leaving 7 bases between them. The CDR3 consists of 12 residues. From germline, CDR1 is SEHNR and CDR2 FQNEAQ (reference sequence). CDR3: CASSLEAGELFF. The CDR3, as DNA: TGTGCCAGCAGCCTCGAGGCCGGGGAGCTGTTTTTT.

The chain joins TRBV7-8 to TRBJ2-2, with D possibly TRBD2 on 6 matching bases. CDR3 length: 15 amino acids. CDR1 and CDR2 (germline): SGHVS, FQNEAQ. Trimming cost V 6 bases and J 5 bases, with 16 bases left between them. CDR3 amino acids: CASRGLRFGTGELFF. CDR3 nucleotide sequence: TGTGCCAGCAGGGGACTGAGGTTTGGGACCGGGGAGCTGTTTTTT.

The chain couples TRBV6-1 to TRBJ2-3; 8 bases fit TRBD1. The length of the CDR3 is 17 residues. V lost 2 bases to trimming and J lost 3 bases; unmatched junction nucleotides: 10. Germline V gives CDR1 MNHNS, CDR2 SASEGT. CDR3 protein: CASSERVRDRLTDTQYF. The CDR3 DNA reads as TGTGCCAGCAGTGAAAGGGTACGGGACAGGCTGACAGATACGCAGTATTTT.

The rearrangement joins TRBV29-1 to TRBJ2-1; TRBD2 is a possible D gene (6 bases). The V and J ends lost 4 bases and 1 base respectively, with 11 bases between them. Looked up from germline, CDR1 is SQVTM and CDR2 is ANQGSEA. The CDR3 is made up of 14 amino acids. The CDR3 DNA is TGCAGCGTTGTATGGCGGGAATCCTACAATGAGCAGTTCTTC. This sequence encodes CSVVWRESYNEQFF.

The rearrangement joins TRBV6-2 or TRBV6-3 to TRBJ2-1, with D possibly matching TRBD2 (6 bases). Germline CDR1 is MNHEY and CDR2 is SVGEGT. V lost 0 bases, J lost 1 base, and 16 bases lay in between. The CDR3 covers 18 residues. CDR3 DNA sequence: TGTGCCAGCAGTTACTCCCAAGGAGGAGGGAGGTCCTACAATGAGCAGTTCTTC. This translates into CASSYSQGGGRSYNEQFF.

CDR3 amino acids: CASSEMDKSYGYTF. The CDR3 DNA reads as TGTGCCAGCAGTGAAATGGACAAAAGCTATGGCTACACCTTC. The rearrangement uses TRBV6-1 and TRBJ1-2; tentative D call: TRBD1 (5 bases). Germline V gives CDR1 MNHNS, CDR2 SASEGT. This CDR3 has 14 residues. Trimming stripped 2 bases from V and 4 bases from J, with 11 bases between.

This chain joins TRBV4-2 and TRBJ2-3; TRBD2 agrees at 9 bases. CDR1 LGHNA and CDR2 YNFKEQ come from the germline V gene. There are 20 residues in the CDR3. V lost 2 bases to trimming and J lost 2 bases; unmatched junction nucleotides: 17. CDR3 nucleotides: TGTGCCAGCAGCCAACCCCTAGGGGAAAAACTAGCGGGCGTCACAGATACGCAGTATTTT. This gives the protein CASSQPLGEKLAGVTDTQYF.

The chain has TRBV28 and TRBJ2-7, with 7 bases fitting TRBD1. The CDR3 contains 13 residues. V shed 8 bases and J 6 bases; nucleotides not matched to a gene: 10. Germline CDR1 MDHEN, CDR2 SYDVKM. The CDR3 spells CASEGRGLTEQYF. The CDR3 region has the DNA TGTGCCAGCGAAGGTAGGGGGCTCACCGAGCAGTACTTC.